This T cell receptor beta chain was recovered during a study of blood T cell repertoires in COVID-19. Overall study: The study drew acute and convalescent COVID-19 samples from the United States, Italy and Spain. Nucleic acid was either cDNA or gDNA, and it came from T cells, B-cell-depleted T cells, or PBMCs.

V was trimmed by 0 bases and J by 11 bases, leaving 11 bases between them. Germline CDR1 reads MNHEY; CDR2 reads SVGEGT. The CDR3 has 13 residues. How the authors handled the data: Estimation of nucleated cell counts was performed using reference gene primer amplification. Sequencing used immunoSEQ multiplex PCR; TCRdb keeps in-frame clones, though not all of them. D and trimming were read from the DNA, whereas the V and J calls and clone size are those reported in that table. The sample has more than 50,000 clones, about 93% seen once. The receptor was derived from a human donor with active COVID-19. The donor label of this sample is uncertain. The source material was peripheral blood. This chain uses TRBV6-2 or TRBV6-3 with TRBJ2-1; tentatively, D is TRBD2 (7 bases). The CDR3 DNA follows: TGTGCCAGCAGTTACTCGGGAGGGGGGCAGCAGTTCTTC. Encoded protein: CASSYSGGGQQFF.